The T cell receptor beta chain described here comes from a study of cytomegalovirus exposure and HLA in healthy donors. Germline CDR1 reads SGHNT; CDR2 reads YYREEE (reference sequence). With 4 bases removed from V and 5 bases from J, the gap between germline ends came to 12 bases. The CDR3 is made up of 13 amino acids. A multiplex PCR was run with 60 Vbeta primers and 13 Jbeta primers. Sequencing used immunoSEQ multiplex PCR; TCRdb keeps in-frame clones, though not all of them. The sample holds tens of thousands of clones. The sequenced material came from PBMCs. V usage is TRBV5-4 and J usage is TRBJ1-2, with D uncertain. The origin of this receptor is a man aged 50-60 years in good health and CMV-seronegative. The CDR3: CASSKPAIYGYTF. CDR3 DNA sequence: TGTGCCAGCAGCAAGCCCGCGATTTATGGCTACACCTTC.